A single sample is the source of the 21 T cell receptor beta chains below, sequenced in a study of blood T cell repertoires in COVID-19 (dated by TCRdb to 2020 to 2021). Libraries were made using the immunoSEQ multiplex PCR assay. TCRdb mirrors the immuneACCESS table, restricted to in-frame sequences. Some clones are absent from its copies; in checked studies, under half trace to an unresolved V gene, and the reason for the others is unknown. Within this sample are approximately 180,000 clones, with approximately 85% of them counted one time only. Clones ranked in the top ten supply more than 5.5% of the sample. Sequenced sample: PBMCs or T cells enriched from blood (not recorded which). These receptors originate from a man in his forties who had recovered from COVID-19.

V and J are TRBV29-1 and TRBJ2-7, with TRBD1 as a possible D gene (5 bases). The V end was cut by 4 bases, the J end by 2 bases, with 9 bases between. The V gene's germline CDR1 is SQVTM and CDR2 ANQGSEA. This CDR3 spans 12 amino acids. CDR3 DNA: TGCAGCGTTGCATCAGGGACCTACGAGCAGTACTTC. Amino acid sequence: CSVASGTYEQYF.

This chain links TRBV5-1 with TRBJ2-5; tentative D call: TRBD2 (7 bases). This CDR3 has 14 amino acids. Germline assignment: CDR1 SGHRS and CDR2 YFSETQ. Trimming cost V 6 bases and J 3 bases, with 15 bases left between them. The CDR3 region is CASTKGEGEETQYF. The CDR3 DNA reads TGCGCCAGCACCAAGGGGGAGGGAGAAGAGACCCAGTACTTC. Combining the CDR3 with reference TRBV5-1 and TRBJ2-5 gives the whole variable domain KAGVTQTPRYLIKTRGQQVTLSCSPISGHRSVSWYQQTPGQGLQFLFEYFSETQRNKGNFPGRFSGRQFSNSRSEMNVSTLELGDSALYLCASTKGEGEETQYFGPGTRLLVL.

This chain joins TRBV6-5 and TRBJ1-4; weak D call: TRBD1 (5 bases). The germline V gene encodes CDR1 MNHEY and CDR2 SVGAGI. The V end lost 10 bases, the J end lost 1 base, and 13 bases lay between the germline ends. This CDR3 region has 14 residues. The CDR3 nucleotides read TGTGCCATGAGCCAAACAGGAACTAATGAAAAACTGTTTTTT. As protein: CAMSQTGTNEKLFF.

This clone was seen a single time. The J gene is TRBJ2-1, the V gene TRBV6-5; 8 nucleotides line up with TRBD1. Germline V CDR1 and CDR2: MNHEY, SVGAGI. V dropped 0 bases and J dropped 6; count of bases not matched to a gene: 4. The CDR3 is 15 amino acids. In DNA form, the CDR3 reads TGTGCCAGCAGTTACTCCGGGGGACAGGTCAATGAGCAGTTCTTC. Translating gives CASSYSGGQVNEQFF.

Written as DNA, the CDR3 is TGCAGCGTTGAAGGGACACCGAAAGAGACCCAGTACTTC. It is translated as CSVEGTPKETQYF. The rearrangement joins TRBV29-1 to TRBJ2-5; D is possibly TRBD1 (5 bases). Trimming took 1 base from V and 3 from J, leaving 9 bases between them. In germline, CDR1 is SQVTM, CDR2 ANQGSEA. The CDR3 length is 13 residues.

This chain connects TRBV6-5 to TRBJ2-7; D gene unclear. V was trimmed by 5 bases and J by 0 bases, leaving 5 bases between them. Germline V gene lookup returns CDR1 MNHEY and CDR2 SVGAGI. CDR3 size: 12 residues. The CDR3 DNA sequence: TGTGCCAGCAGTACAAGCTCCTACGAGCAGTACTTC. Translating it yields CASSTSSYEQYF.

Only one count was recorded for this clone. The chain uses TRBV7-3 and TRBJ2-2; D perhaps matches TRBD1 (6 bases). V was cut by 8 bases and J by 1 base, with 14 bases left in between. The germline V gene has CDR1 SGHTA and CDR2 FQGTGA. CDR3 length: 15 residues. CDR3 protein: CASGLDSLNTGELFF. CDR3 in DNA: TGTGCCAGCGGCCTGGACAGCCTGAACACCGGGGAGCTGTTTTTT.

For the CDR3, the DNA is TGTGCCAGCAGCTCAGGACAGGGACACCAGCCCCAGCATTTT. This gives the protein CASSSGQGHQPQHF. The chain employs TRBV7-9 and TRBJ1-5; TRBD1 matches at 8 bases. This CDR3 is 14 amino acids long. The junction had 6 bases not matched to a gene; V was cut back by 4 bases and J by 7 bases. Germline values: CDR1 SEHNR, CDR2 FQNEAQ (reference sequence).

This chain links TRBV5-6 with TRBJ2-7, with 9 bases identical to TRBD1. This CDR3 has 14 amino acids. After removal of 4 bases from V and 5 bases from J, the junction contained 7 bases not matched to a gene. Germline values: CDR1 SGHDT, CDR2 YYEEEE. CDR3 amino acids: CASSPGTGHHEQYF. DNA for the CDR3: TGTGCCAGCAGCCCCGGGACAGGGCACCACGAGCAGTACTTC. The full variable domain, completed using reference TRBV5-6 and TRBJ2-7, is DAGVTQSPTHLIKTRGQQVTLRCSPKSGHDTVSWYQQALGQGPQFIFQYYEEEERQRGNFPDRFSGHQFPNYSSELNVNALLLGDSALYLCASSPGTGHHEQYFGPGTRLTVT.

The chain couples TRBV6-5 to TRBJ1-6, with TRBD1 identical over 12 bases. The CDR3 covers 15 residues. The ends lost 8 bases at V and 8 bases at J; junction bases unmatched: 7. Germline V lookup: CDR1 MNHEY, CDR2 SVGAGI. CDR3 bases: TGTGCCAGCGCGAGCGGGACAGGGGGCGATTCACCCCTCCACTTT. Translation gives CASASGTGGDSPLHF.

As for this clone: Other DNA sequences in this sample translate to the same CDR3. This chain uses TRBV3-1 (or the pseudogene TRBV3-2) with TRBJ1-1; 7 bases fit TRBD1. V trimming: 4 bases; J trimming: 3 bases; junction bases outside the gene matches: 5. Germline CDR1 is LGHDT and CDR2 is YNNKEL (reference sequence). The CDR3 length is 14 residues. The CDR3: CASSRNRGDTEAFF. Here the CDR3 DNA reads TGTGCCAGCAGCCGCAACAGGGGTGACACTGAAGCTTTCTTT.

This sequence joins TRBV12-3 or TRBV12-4 and TRBJ2-7; D unclear. The V end lost 4 bases, the J end lost 3 bases, and 7 bases lay between the germline ends. The length of the CDR3 is 12 residues. The CDR3 DNA reads as TGTGCCAGCAGTTGGAACAGCTACGAGCAGTACTTC. Amino acid sequence: CASSWNSYEQYF.

The CDR3 DNA reads as TGTGCCAGCAGCTTAGATGGGACAGCCCAAGAGACCCAGTACTTC. Translation: CASSLDGTAQETQYF. V is TRBV11-3 and J is TRBJ2-5, with TRBD1 identical over 7 bases. V was clipped by 0 bases and J by 1 base; unmatched bases: 2. The V gene's germline CDR1 is SGHNT and CDR2 YENEEA. The CDR3 sequence is 15 residues long.

This clone was counted only a few times. V usage is TRBV3-1 (or the pseudogene TRBV3-2) and J usage is TRBJ1-5; D remains ambiguous. The germline gives CDR1 LGHDT, CDR2 YNNKEL (reference sequence). CDR3 size: 14 residues. Trimming took off 0 bases at V and 8 bases at J, with 11 bases between the two ends. In DNA, the CDR3 is TGTGCCAGCAGCCAAGATAGATGGCAGGAGCCCCAGCATTTT. Amino acid sequence: CASSQDRWQEPQHF.

This chain uses TRBV12-3 or TRBV12-4 with TRBJ1-5; 9 positions match TRBD1. V shed 6 bases, J shed 7 bases, and the junction held 4 bases outside the gene matches. The CDR3 runs to 13 residues. The CDR3 reads CASSGTGRQPQHF. CDR3 nucleotides: TGTGCCAGCAGCGGGACAGGGCGACAGCCCCAGCATTTT.

This rearrangement joins TRBV19 to TRBJ1-5, with a tentative D call TRBD1 (5 bases). This CDR3 comprises 16 residues. Deletions cut 5 bases from V and 0 bases from J, with 14 bases between. Germline V gene sequence: CDR1 LNHDA, CDR2 SQIVND (reference sequence). CDR3: CASSSSGTYSNQPQHF. The CDR3 nucleotides are TGTGCCAGTAGTTCATCCGGGACTTATAGCAATCAGCCCCAGCATTTT. Full variable domain (remainder filled in from reference TRBV19 and TRBJ1-5): DGGITQSPKYLFRKEGQNVTLSCEQNLNHDAMYWYRQDPGQGLRLIYYSQIVNDFQKGDIAEGYSVSREKKESFPLTVTSAQKNPTAFYLCASSSSGTYSNQPQHFGDGTRLSIL.

The V and J genes are TRBV6-5 and TRBJ2-1; unclear D gene. CDR3 length: 16 amino acids. Germline CDR1 and CDR2: MNHEY and SVGAGI. The V gene lost 3 bases and the J gene lost 0 bases, with 12 bases spanning the gap. This CDR3 reads CASSYYTLSSYNEQFF. In DNA form, the CDR3 reads TGTGCCAGCAGTTATTATACGTTGAGCTCCTACAATGAGCAGTTCTTC.

The genes are TRBV11-3 and TRBJ2-2, with no clear D. The germline V and J ends were trimmed by 3 bases and 6 bases, with 8 bases remaining between them. Germline V gene lookup returns CDR1 SGHNT and CDR2 YENEEA. The CDR3 is made up of 13 amino acids. The CDR3, as DNA: TGTGCCAGCAGCTTGGTGGCCTCCGGGGAGCTGTTTTTT. Its translation is CASSLVASGELFF. The full variable domain, in which reference TRBV11-3 and TRBJ2-2 provide the parts outside the CDR3, is EAGVVQSPRYKIIEKKQPVAFWCNPISGHNTLYWYLQNLGQGPELLIRYENEEAVDDSQLPKDRFSAERLKGVDSTLKIQPAELGDSAVYLCASSLVASGELFFGEGSRLTVL.

The chain links TRBV11-1 to TRBJ2-1; D is unclear. Germline V gene sequence: CDR1 SGHAT, CDR2 FQDESV (reference sequence). This CDR3 is built from 16 residues. The V gene lost 5 bases and the J gene lost 3 bases, with 17 bases spanning the gap. The CDR3 is CASSVGSSGIYNEQFF. For the CDR3, the DNA is TGTGCCAGCAGCGTTGGATCGTCAGGAATCTACAATGAGCAGTTCTTC.

V gene TRBV12-3 or TRBV12-4 combines with J gene TRBJ1-4, with D unclear. The CDR3 runs 13 residues. Trimming took 4 bases from V and 8 from J, leaving 11 bases between them. Written as DNA, the CDR3 is TGTGCCAGCAGTTCCACGCTGAGGGAAAAACTGTTTTTT. It is translated as CASSSTLREKLFF.

The sample holds one count of this clone. V is TRBV7-2 and J is TRBJ1-2; 9 positions agree with TRBD1. Losses at the gene ends were 5 bases for V and 8 bases for J; bases not matched to a gene: 9. This CDR3 comprises 14 residues. Per germline, CDR1 SGHTA and CDR2 FQGNSA. The CDR3 spells CASSPRTGGDGYTF. The CDR3 DNA reads TGTGCCAGCAGCCCTCGAACAGGGGGCGACGGCTACACCTTC.